These T cell receptor beta chains were read from a single sample in a study of T cells in Graves' hyperthyroidism and ophthalmopathy. TCRdb used MiXCR to reprocess the multiplex PCR reads, holding one entry per CDR3 protein. Here the sample spans 220,000 or so distinct CDR3 sequences, about 15% being singletons. The sequenced sample was blood. These receptors all come from a woman in her late teens or twenties with Graves' ophthalmopathy. The CDR3 runs from the conserved cysteine through the conserved F or W. A D gene is named only where the DNA matches it firmly. Not every row has a clone size; where given, it reads once, few, many or a size class.

TRBJ1-1,TRBV7-9,NA,TRBD1,TGTGCCAGCAGCCGACAGGGGGGAAGGGCGCAAGCTTTCTTT,CASSRQGGRAQAFF
TRBJ1-2,TRBV29-1,many,NA,TGCAGCGTTGACGGGATCAACGCTGGCTACACCTTC,CSVDGINAGYTF
TRBJ2-2,TRBV27,many,NA,TGTGCCAGCAGTTCAGATCAGTGGGGGACCGGGGAGCTGTTTTTT,CASSSDQWGTGELFF
TRBJ2-2,TRBV6-4,few,NA,TGTGCCAGCAGCGCGGGACAAGGTGACACCGGGGAGCTGTTTTTT,CASSAGQGDTGELFF
TRBJ2-1,TRBV28,many,NA,TGTGCCAGCAGTGTATTGGGGACATTAAGCTCCTACAATGAGCAGTTCTTC,CASSVLGTLSSYNEQFF
TRBJ1-5,TRBV12-3/TRBV12-4,many,NA,TGTGCCAGCAGTTCGAGTAGACAGGGCAATCAGCCCCAGCATTTT,CASSSSRQGNQPQHF
TRBJ2-7,TRBV27,NA,NA,TGTGCCAGCAGGGCTCGTCCAGGGTCGGGCTACGAGCAGTACTTC,CASRARPGSGYEQYF
TRBJ2-3,TRBV5-1,NA,NA,TGCGCCAGCAGCTTGGGAGTAGCGACGAGCACAGATACGCAGTATTTT,CASSLGVATSTDTQYF
TRBJ2-1,TRBV6-1,many,TRBD2,TGTGCCAGCGGGGGACTAGGCCTAGGTGAGCAGTTCTTC,CASGGLGLGEQFF
TRBJ2-2,TRBV6-1,many,TRBD2,TGTGCCAGCCGAAGGAGCGGGAGGGACACCGGGGAGCTGTTTTTT,CASRRSGRDTGELFF
TRBJ1-1,TRBV4-2,many,NA,TGTGCCAGCAGCCGGGAAAAGACGCCTAACACTGAAGCTTTCTTT,CASSREKTPNTEAFF
TRBJ2-1,TRBV20-1,many,TRBD2,TGCAGTGCTAGGGGACTACCCTACAATGAGCAGTTCTTC,CSARGLPYNEQFF
TRBJ2-7,TRBV7-2,many,NA,TGTGCCAGCAGCTTCTCGGGTGGGGAGCAGTACTTC,CASSFSGGEQYF
TRBJ2-2,TRBV7-9,many,NA,TGTGCCAGCAGCTTATTCCCCGCCCCCGGGGAGCTGTTTTTT,CASSLFPAPGELFF
TRBJ2-5,TRBV11-2,many,NA,TGTGCCAGCAGCTTAGATCCCGGGAGAGTGGAGACCCAGTACTTC,CASSLDPGRVETQYF
TRBJ2-3,TRBV28,NA,TRBD2,TGTGCCAGCAACCCAACGGTGAGGACTAGCGGGGGGGCCTCCGATACGCAGTATTTT,CASNPTVRTSGGASDTQYF